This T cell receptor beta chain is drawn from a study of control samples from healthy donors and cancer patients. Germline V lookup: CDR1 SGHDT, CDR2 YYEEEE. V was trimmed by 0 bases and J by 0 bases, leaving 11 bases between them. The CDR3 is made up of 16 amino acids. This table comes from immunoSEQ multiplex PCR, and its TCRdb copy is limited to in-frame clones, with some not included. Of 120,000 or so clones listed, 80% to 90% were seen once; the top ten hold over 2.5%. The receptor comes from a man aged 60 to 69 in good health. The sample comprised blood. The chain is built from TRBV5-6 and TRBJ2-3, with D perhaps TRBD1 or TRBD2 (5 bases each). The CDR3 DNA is TGTGCCAGCAGCTTGGGGGGGAGTGCTAGCACAGATACGCAGTATTTT. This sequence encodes CASSLGGSASTDTQYF.